A single sample is the source of the 8 T cell receptor beta chains below, sequenced in a study of OX40 agonist ivuxolimab in advanced cancers. Profiling relied on immunoSEQ multiplex PCR, and the TCRdb table lists in-frame clones only, not all of them. The sample yields tens of thousands of clones, 88% seen once. The sample in question was CD4+ or CD8+ T cells sorted from blood, obtained in a trial of the OX40 agonist ivuxolimab. The receptor source for this set is an adult with an advanced solid tumor such as melanoma, head and neck, liver or kidney cancer.

This chain connects TRBV5-1 to TRBJ1-6; the D gene is possibly TRBD1 (5 bases). The V gene lost 4 bases and the J gene lost 5 bases, with 13 bases spanning the gap. Germline CDR1 and CDR2: SGHRS and YFSETQ. The CDR3 has 15 residues. DNA of the CDR3: TGCGCCAGCAGCGAAGACAGCGGTCATAATTCACCCCTCCACTTT. It is translated as CASSEDSGHNSPLHF.

The V call is TRBV27, the J call TRBJ2-1; 16 bases are shared with TRBD2. Per germline, CDR1 MNHEY and CDR2 SMNVEV (reference sequence). Losses at the gene ends were 6 bases for V and 6 bases for J; bases not matched to a gene: 5. This CDR3 spans 16 amino acids. CDR3 DNA: TGTGCCAGCAGACCCGGGACTAGCGGGGGGGCCAATGAGCAGTTCTTC. Protein: CASRPGTSGGANEQFF.

This chain connects TRBV7-6 to TRBJ2-7; 7 bases line up with TRBD1. Losses at the gene ends were 5 bases for V and 5 bases for J; bases not matched to a gene: 9. The CDR3 contains 14 residues. Per the germline V gene, CDR1 is SGHVS and CDR2 is FNYEAQ. CDR3 sequence: CASSLDRVYNEQYF. The CDR3 bases are TGTGCCAGCAGCCTAGACAGGGTCTATAACGAGCAGTACTTC. Based on the CDR3 plus reference TRBV7-6 and TRBJ2-7, the full variable domain is GAGVSQSPRYKVTKRGQDVALRCDPISGHVSLYWYRQALGQGPEFLTYFNYEAQQDKSGLPNDRFSAERPEGSISTLTIQRTEQRDSAMYRCASSLDRVYNEQYFGPGTRLTVT.

The V call is TRBV7-9, the J call TRBJ1-4; D not certain. CDR1 and CDR2 from the germline V gene are SEHNR and FQNEAQ (reference sequence). Trimming removed 5 bases at V and 8 bases at J, with 18 bases between. This CDR3 region has 15 residues. The CDR3 region has the DNA TGTGCCAGCAGCCCCGGAACATTAATGCCGGAAAAACTGTTTTTT. Protein: CASSPGTLMPEKLFF.

The genes are TRBV6-5 and TRBJ2-7; D remains ambiguous. V was shortened by 5 bases and J by 3 bases, with 14 bases between the two germline ends. The CDR3 is made up of 14 amino acids. The germline V gene encodes CDR1 MNHEY and CDR2 SVGAGI. This CDR3 is CASSDVWIDYEQYF. The CDR3 DNA sequence: TGTGCCAGCAGTGACGTCTGGATAGACTACGAGCAGTACTTC.

This clone has just one count. This chain joins TRBV2 and TRBJ1-1, with D uncertain. This CDR3 has 16 amino acids. Trimming removed 7 bases from V and 1 base from J, with 19 bases in between. Germline V CDR1 and CDR2: SNHLY, FYNNEI. In DNA, the CDR3 is TGTGCCAGCACTTCCAGCGTCTTACTCGGGAACACTGAAGCTTTCTTT. As protein: CASTSSVLLGNTEAFF.

This sequence joins TRBV19 and TRBJ1-1; D gene uncertain. The CDR3 is 13 residues long. With 4 bases removed from V and 1 base from J, the gap between germline ends came to 7 bases. In germline, CDR1 is LNHDA, CDR2 SQIVND (reference sequence). CDR3 loop: CASSTGTNTEAFF. As DNA, the CDR3 is TGTGCCAGTAGTACGGGCACGAACACTGAAGCTTTCTTT.

This clone was seen only once. The chain combines TRBV2 with TRBJ2-5, with D tentatively TRBD2 (5 bases). The CDR3 totals 14 residues. Trimming pared 10 bases from V and 7 bases from J, leaving 22 bases between. Germline V gives CDR1 SNHLY, CDR2 FYNNEI. The chain's CDR3 is CANNPGPHEGTQYF. The CDR3, as DNA: TGTGCCAACAACCCCGGACCCCACGAGGGGACCCAGTACTTC.